This is a list of T cell receptor beta chains from one sample in a study of shared clonotypes between healthy human individuals. Generated by immunoSEQ multiplex PCR, the TCRdb table keeps only in-frame clones and is missing some. The sample lists around 2,000,000 clones, about 95% seen once, with more than 0.95% in the top ten. Sequenced: naive CD8+ T cells sorted from blood. Receptors were obtained from a man aged 18 to 35 in good health. The conserved cysteine and the conserved F or W are not part of the CDR3 here. D genes are given only for firm matches.

d_gene,j_gene,v_gene,CDR3aa
TRBD1,TRBJ2-7,TRBV7-9,ASSSQGSSYEQY
TRBD1,TRBJ2-4,TRBV7-9,ASSRTSGGAKNIQY
TRBD2,TRBJ2-1,TRBV4-3,ASSQDPQAGEFNEQF
NA,TRBJ1-4,TRBV10-1,ASSEGASINEKLF
NA,TRBJ1-1,TRBV28,ASSLGPSNTEAF
NA,TRBJ2-5,TRBV7-9,ASSYPGLGETQY
NA,TRBJ1-2,TRBV5-4,ASSPTGQYGYT
NA,TRBJ1-1,TRBV7-2,ASSPQGGLNTEAF
NA,TRBJ1-4,TRBV18,ASSQGVASVDEKLF
NA,TRBJ2-5,TRBV7-9,ASSLGPGLLQETQY
TRBD2,TRBJ2-3,TRBV27,ASTLASGIRYTDTQY
NA,TRBJ1-2,TRBV4-1,ASSQTGSANYGYT
NA,TRBJ2-3,TRBV27,ASSLSVAGFTTDTQY
NA,TRBJ2-2,TRBV20-1,SALSIGELF
NA,TRBJ2-3,TRBV29-1,SARQYTDTQY
NA,TRBJ2-7,TRBV4-1,ASSQEETVSYEQY
NA,TRBJ1-5,TRBV6-5,ASSYSPGVQPQH
NA,TRBJ2-7,TRBV29-1,SVKGRDSYEQY
TRBD1,TRBJ2-7,TRBV2,ASAGRQGKGSYEQY
TRBD2,TRBJ2-1,TRBV10-3,AAAAGTSGRTYNEQF
NA,TRBJ1-1,TRBV5-1,ASSWDFLGTEAF
TRBD2,TRBJ2-7,TRBV27,ASSSGGPSYEQY
TRBD2,TRBJ2-1,TRBV9,ASSVAGTSGLGDNEQF
TRBD1,TRBJ2-1,TRBV27,ASSTAGTGTFHEQF
TRBD2,TRBJ2-1,TRBV4-1,ASSQGLAGGLSSSYNEQF
NA,TRBJ2-7,TRBV13,ASAGDSYEQY